The entry that follows covers one T cell receptor (beta chain) sequence. The antigen remains undetermined. The protocol was immunoSEQ multiplex PCR, while the TCRdb copy is restricted to in-frame clones and leaves out a portion. The data hold approximately 26,000 clones, with just under 75% observed a single time. The data derive from a study of CD4 T cells in relation to SARS-CoV-2 and coronaviruses. Looking at the study overall: TCR beta CDR3s were sequenced after approximately ten-day antigen culture of PBMCs.

Study results and caveats: Approximately 65% of donors had memory CD4+ clonotypes crossrecognizing SARS-CoV-2 and common cold coronavirus spike. Samples before the pandemic and after infection were not matched within any donor.

CD4+ T cells from unexposed donors were obtained before the COVID-19 pandemic (2011-2018). The cells were cultured for 10 days before CD4+ T cells were isolated. The CDR3 sequence is 14 residues long. CDR1 SGHRS and CDR2 YFSETQ come from the germline V gene. The V and J ends lost 7 bases and 0 bases respectively, with 13 bases between them. Sequencing was carried out using CD4+ T cells from PBMCs, cultured in vitro. The chain employs TRBV5-1 and TRBJ1-1, with D possibly matching TRBD1 (6 bases). The origin of this receptor is a human donor in good health. In nucleotides, the CDR3 is TGCGCCAGCCAAACAGGGACCATGAACACTGAAGCTTTCTTT. It codes for CASQTGTMNTEAFF.